The source of this T cell receptor (beta chain) is a study of T cell repertoires in cytomegalovirus infection. About the study: Evidence of both CMV infection and a matching HLA type came from public TCR beta signatures.

As to this clonotype: Its target is unknown.

From the reads, TCRdb called clonotypes with MiXCR, one entry per CDR3 protein. The table lists about 310,000 distinct CDR3 sequences, roughly 25% of them singletons. Germline V lookup: CDR1 SGDLS, CDR2 YYNGEE. V lost 4 bases to trimming and J lost 0 bases, with 14 bases between them. The CDR3 totals 17 residues. The input for sequencing was cultured PBMCs, taken from culture after CMV antigen stimulation. This sequence originates from a human donor in good health (CMV status not recorded). Some clones in this sample may be carry-over from other donors' samples. The rearrangement uses TRBV9 and TRBJ2-6, with D perhaps given as TRBD1 or TRBD2 (5 bases each). CDR3 nucleotide sequence: TGTGCCAGCAGCCCCCGGGACGGAGACTCTGGGGCCAACGTCCTGACTTTC. Its translation: CASSPRDGDSGANVLTF.